This T cell receptor (beta chain) was observed in a study of T-cell memory formation after mild COVID-19. Study-wide results and limits: A balance of CD4 and CD8 characterized clones contracting day 15 to 85, whereas later expanders leaned CD4+.

TCRdb analysed the 5' RACE reads with MiXCR anew, one entry per CDR3 protein. Counted here are approximately 150,000 distinct CDR3 sequences, around 5.8% occurring once; the ten biggest clones make up about 1.9%. This clonotype was recorded a few times. What it recognizes is unknown. The CDR3 totals 13 residues. CDR1 and CDR2 (germline): LGHDT, YNNKEL (reference sequence). V was shortened by 5 bases and J by 4 bases, with 9 bases between the two germline ends. The rearrangement joins TRBV3-1 to TRBJ2-1, with TRBD2 as a possible D gene (5 bases). Input material: PBMCs or a T cell subset sorted from them (not recorded which). This receptor was taken from an adult woman who had mild COVID-19 (a few samples of this study predate the infection). Cell type and time point are not known. The CDR3 region is CASSSIAYNEQFF. The CDR3 DNA sequence: TGTGCCAGCAGCTCAATAGCGTACAATGAGCAGTTCTTC.